This T cell receptor beta chain was sequenced for a study of vaccination effects on CD4 cells after COVID-19. Whole-study context: Post-vaccine draws lagged the second dose by a median of 72 days.

Remarks on this clone: What it recognizes is unknown.

Study findings and constraints: There was only 1 of 255 vaccine-induced clones in healthy vaccinees that cross-reacted with common cold coronaviruses. Marked clonal contraction was seen late after vaccination (in both infection- and vaccine-induced clones).

Assay used: immunoSEQ multiplex PCR; TCRdb lists only in-frame clones, some missing. There are some 23,000 clones in the sample; roughly two thirds occur only once, and approximately 8% lies in the top ten. The CDR3 covers 15 residues. CDR1 and CDR2 (germline): WNHNN, SYGVQD (reference sequence). With V trimmed by 8 bases and J by 4 bases, 11 bases remained unmatched. Antigen-specific CD4+ T cells expanded by the ViraFEST assay with viral peptide pools were then sequenced. Investigators separated out CD4+ T cells once about 10 days of culture had passed. Participants got two doses of BNT162b2 or mRNA-1273 vaccine.

This TCR was sampled from a human donor who received a COVID-19 vaccine. The chain employs TRBV10-1 and TRBJ2-3; 8 bases are shared with TRBD2. The source was CD4+ T cells from PBMCs cultured with SARS-CoV-2 spike peptides, collected after COVID-19 vaccination. The CDR3 bases are TGCGCCAGCTCGGCTAGCGGGTCACTTCCAGATACGCAGTATTTT. Amino acids: CASSASGSLPDTQYF.